The rows below give T cell receptor beta chains drawn from one sample of a study of blood T cells in healthy people across ages. TCRdb re-derived calls from the 5' RACE reads in MiXCR, one entry per CDR3 protein. This sample has roughly 730,000 distinct CDR3 sequences; roughly 56% occur once, and the top ten carry 20% to 30%. What was sequenced was blood. These receptors were taken from a man aged 40-49 years in good health. Both conserved end residues are part of each CDR3. D genes are given only for firm matches. The listing skips clone size in some rows; elsewhere it reads once, few, many or a size class.

TRBV7-2	TRBJ2-3	NA	NA	TGTGCCAGCAGCGTCCAGGGACGGTTTAGTACAGATACGCAGTATTTT	CASSVQGRFSTDTQYF
TRBV6-2/TRBV6-3	TRBJ1-5	few	NA	TGTGCCAGCAGGGAAAGACAGGATGGCAATCAGCCCCAGCATTTT	CASRERQDGNQPQHF
TRBV7-9	TRBJ2-1	NA	NA	TGTGCCAGCAATCCTTCGGGGCAGGGTAGCTCCTACAATGAGCAGTTCTTC	CASNPSGQGSSYNEQFF
TRBV5-1	TRBJ2-1	few	TRBD1	TGCGCCAGCAGCTTGGAGTTAGGGACAGGGAACAATGAGCAGTTCTTC	CASSLELGTGNNEQFF
TRBV12-3/TRBV12-4	TRBJ2-7	few	NA	TGTGCCAGCAGTTCCCCGGGGGGCAAATACGAGCAGTACTTC	CASSSPGGKYEQYF
TRBV6-1	TRBJ2-7	NA	TRBD2	TGTGCCAGCAGTATGCTGGCTAGCGGGAGCATAGAGGTCGAGCAGTACTTC	CASSMLASGSIEVEQYF
TRBV24-1	TRBJ2-7	NA	NA	TGTGCCACCAGTGATTTGTATAAGGAGGGCAGAGCGTACGAGCAGTACTTC	CATSDLYKEGRAYEQYF
TRBV7-2	TRBJ2-3	NA	TRBD2	TGTGCCAGCAGCACCAGCGGGGCTAGCACAGATACGCAGTATTTT	CASSTSGASTDTQYF
TRBV15	TRBJ1-1	NA	TRBD1	TGTGCCACCAGCGGCCGGGACAGGAACACTGAAGCTTTCTTT	CATSGRDRNTEAFF
TRBV9	TRBJ2-1	NA	TRBD2	TGTGCCAGCAGCAAGCCTACCGGGACTAGCTCTAATGAGCAGTTCTTC	CASSKPTGTSSNEQFF
TRBV20-1	TRBJ2-7	NA	NA	TGCAGTGCTAGACTCCGGGACACCTACGAGCAGTACTTC	CSARLRDTYEQYF
TRBV7-9	TRBJ2-1	NA	TRBD2	TGTGCCAGCGAAGTTTTAGCGGGAGGGTCCTACAATGAGCAGTTCTTC	CASEVLAGGSYNEQFF
TRBV2	TRBJ2-7	NA	NA	TGTGCCAGCAGCCTTTTAGAGCGAGGCGAGCAGTACTTC	CASSLLERGEQYF
TRBV20-1	TRBJ2-7	NA	TRBD1	TGCAGTGCTAGACGCGGACAGGGGTTGAACGAGCAGTACTTC	CSARRGQGLNEQYF
TRBV25-1	TRBJ2-1	few	TRBD2	TGTGCCAGCAGTGATCGGACTAGCGGGGAGCAGTTCTTC	CASSDRTSGEQFF
TRBV27	TRBJ2-1	NA	TRBD2	TGTGCCAGCAGCAGACTAGCGGGAGTGGGCAATGAGCAGTTCTTC	CASSRLAGVGNEQFF
TRBV20-1	TRBJ2-1	NA	NA	TGCAGTGCAGCCTCACTAGCAGTGAATGAGCAGTTCTTC	CSAASLAVNEQFF
TRBV30	TRBJ1-2	few	NA	TGTGCCTGGAGTGTACTGGGGCGAAACTATGGCTACACCTTC	CAWSVLGRNYGYTF
TRBV5-5	TRBJ2-7	few	NA	TGTGCCAGCAGCAGCCTAGCTATTTTCTCCTACGAGCAGTACTTC	CASSSLAIFSYEQYF
TRBV4-3	TRBJ1-3	NA	NA	TGCGCCAGCAGCCAAGAGGCCGAAAGAAGCACCATATATTTT	CASSQEAERSTIYF
TRBV5-6	TRBJ2-5	NA	TRBD2	TGTGCCAGCAGCTCGCTGAGCGGGGGGCGCAATGAGCAGTACTTC	CASSSLSGGRNEQYF
TRBV7-9	TRBJ1-2	NA	NA	TGTGCCAGCAGCTTAACTCTGTTGGGCTACACCTTC	CASSLTLLGYTF